This T cell receptor (beta chain) is drawn from a study of cytomegalovirus exposure and HLA in healthy donors. Study-level results: What a later analysis showed was that several of the most significant clusters appeared linked to common viral pathogens. The listing of 150 to 200 TCR beta chains classed them as cytomegalovirus-associated. Reports indicated that the classifier achieved high specificity and sensitivity in diagnosing cytomegalovirus status.

Notes on this clone: The antigen remains undetermined.

V gave up 4 bases and J gave up 4 bases; unmatched junction bases: 9. Germline CDR1 is LGHNA and CDR2 is YNFKEQ. This CDR3 comprises 16 residues. It was with 60 Vbeta and 13 Jbeta primers that the PCR ran. The repertoire was sequenced with immunoSEQ multiplex PCR; TCRdb's copy has only in-frame clones and lacks some. This repertoire includes some 70,000 clones. The sample comprised PBMCs. The rearrangement uses TRBV4-2 and TRBJ2-2; 7 nucleotides align to TRBD1. This receptor was identified in a man between 35 and 55 years old in good health and CMV-seronegative. The CDR3 DNA sequence: TGTGCCAGCAGCCGAAGGGGGCAGGGCCTCACCGGGGAGCTGTTTTTT. Protein product: CASSRRGQGLTGELFF.